This T cell receptor beta chain stems from a study of T cell changes during pregnancy in multiple sclerosis (dated by TCRdb to about 2019). Regarding the complete study: The study examined how the T cell repertoire changed over the course of pregnancy in women with multiple sclerosis.

Library creation used the immunoSEQ multiplex PCR assay. In its TCRdb copy, this immuneACCESS table keeps in-frame sequences only and misses some clones. Where compared with another copy, unresolved V genes explain less than half of these, and the others have no known cause. The sample yields tens of thousands of clones; almost 95% were counted once. Less than 0.9% of the sample belongs to the ten largest clones. As for this clone: Its antigen target is currently unknown. No much larger clone exists at a distance of one base, and base qualities are not known.

Trimming costs V 7 bases and J 9 bases, and their ends lie 22 bases apart. The germline V gene supplies CDR1 SQVTM and CDR2 ANQGSEA. CDR3 length: 14 amino acids, cysteine to phenylalanine. Only the CDR3 DNA is retained, 42 bases long and in frame from the first base. The sequence links TRBV29-1 to TRBJ2-1; TRBD2 is a possible D gene, resting on 5 matching bases. The sequencing here drew on CD4+ T cells from peripheral blood mononuclear cells, taken before pregnancy. The TCR originated in a female donor with multiple sclerosis, enrolled in a pregnancy study. The CDR3 reads as follows: CSATPGAVGSEQFF. The sequenced DNA is TGCAGCGCCACCCCCGGAGCGGTCGGCAGTGAGCAGTTCTTC.